The next 7 T cell receptor beta chains were all read from a single sample in a study of shared clonotypes between healthy human individuals. Some clones are missing from TCRdb's copy, which holds only in-frame ones; the method was immunoSEQ multiplex PCR. This table holds 950,000 to 1,100,000 clones, approximately 78% found once. Material: memory CD4+ T cells from PBMCs. This sample's subset: CD45RA-negative fraction. These TCRs come from a man younger than 35 in good health. Some clones in this sample may be carry-over from other donors' samples.

This chain connects TRBV27 to TRBJ2-4; D is unresolved. The V end was cut by 0 bases, the J end by 6 bases, with 9 bases between. The CDR3 is 14 residues long. CDR1 and CDR2 (germline): MNHEY, SMNVEV (reference sequence). The CDR3 protein is CASSLSGAGNIQYF. In DNA form, the CDR3 reads TGTGCCAGCAGTTTATCTGGCGCCGGAAACATTCAGTACTTC.

DNA for the CDR3: TGTGCCAGCAGCCAAAATGGACCGGGCTACAATGAGCAGTTCTTC. Protein sequence: CASSQNGPGYNEQFF. The V gene is TRBV6-5, the J gene TRBJ2-1, with no clear D. CDR3 size: 15 residues. Germline CDR1 and CDR2: MNHEY and SVGAGI. The V end lost 6 bases, the J end lost 3 bases, and 15 bases lay between the germline ends.

The chain carries TRBV7-2 and TRBJ1-5; D unresolved. The germline CDR1 and CDR2 sequences are SGHTA and FQGNSA. This CDR3 contains 12 residues. V lost 2 bases to trimming and J lost 9 bases, with 8 bases between them. The CDR3 bases are TGTGCCAGCAGCTTAAATCAATCGCCCCAGCATTTT. Translating gives CASSLNQSPQHF.

On this clone: It is likely a read error: a sequence one base away is far more abundant. The same CDR3 is also encoded by other DNA sequences in this sample. The chain employs TRBV29-1 and TRBJ1-4; D call uncertain. Per the germline V gene, CDR1 is SQVTM and CDR2 is ANQGSEA. The CDR3 is 11 residues long. With 8 bases removed from V and 14 bases from J, the gap between germline ends came to 18 bases. As DNA, the CDR3 is TGCAGCCCGCCGGGCCTTAGGCGCCTGTTTTTT. Translation gives CSPPGLRRLFF.

The chain has TRBV5-4 and TRBJ1-6; D may be TRBD1 (5 bases). CDR1 is SGHNT, CDR2 YYREEE, per germline (reference sequence). The V end was cut by 4 bases, the J end by 7 bases, with 12 bases between. The CDR3 runs 14 residues. Written as DNA, the CDR3 is TGTGCCAGCAGCCTCGGACACGGGAATTCACCCCTCCACTTT. It encodes CASSLGHGNSPLHF.

The gene calls are TRBV29-1 and TRBJ1-1; D uncertain. V was clipped by 2 bases and J by 0 bases, with 13 bases between them. Per the germline V gene, CDR1 is SQVTM and CDR2 is ANQGSEA. The CDR3 sequence is 15 residues long. CDR3 amino acids: CSVEPGLILNTEAFF. The CDR3, as DNA: TGCAGCGTTGAACCGGGCCTCATTTTGAACACTGAAGCTTTCTTT.

The chain combines TRBV10-3 with TRBJ2-1, with TRBD2 identical over 13 bases. The germline gives CDR1 ENHRY, CDR2 SYGVKD. The V gene end was trimmed by 0 bases and the J gene end by 12 bases; junction bases not matched to a gene: 8. This CDR3 spans 16 amino acids. In DNA form, the CDR3 reads TGTGCCATCAGTGAGTCCCGAGGACTAGCGGGAGCCGGGCAGTTCTTC. Residues: CAISESRGLAGAGQFF.